This paragraph covers one T cell receptor beta chain sequence. Its specificity is not known. This CDR3 has 14 residues. The V gene lost 5 bases and the J gene lost 4 bases, with 14 bases spanning the gap. Germline assignment: CDR1 SGDLS and CDR2 YYNGEE. These data are taken from a study of T cells in narcolepsy. Regarding the study as a whole: Reportedly, autoreactive clonotypes were serially detected in patients' blood but not controls'.

TCRdb's copy holds only in-frame clones and misses some; the assay was immunoSEQ multiplex PCR. The sample lists nearly 35,000 clones, around 80% occurring once. Sequenced input: memory (CD45RA-) CD4+ T cells from blood. The J gene is TRBJ2-3, the V gene TRBV9; D is unclear. This sequence originates from a human donor in good health. CDR3 coding DNA: TGTGCCAGCAGTCAGATGTCTTCCCCAGATACGCAGTATTTT. Amino acid sequence: CASSQMSSPDTQYF.